This entry lists 15 T cell receptor beta chains sequenced from one sample in a study of regulatory T cells in long-lasting Graves disease. Arm-PCR with iRepertoire HTBI primers amplified the CDR3 regions for these TCR beta libraries. Each CDR3 protein gets one entry after TCRdb re-called the multiplex PCR reads with MiXCR. The sample records about 400,000 distinct CDR3 sequences, around 15% being singletons. Time point specified: newly diagnosed GD, antithyroid drugs for less than 3 months. Extracted PBMC RNA gave rise to the TCR library. Here the sequenced sample was peripheral blood mononuclear cells (PBMCs), taken at new diagnosis, from a patient treated with antithyroid drugs. Receptor source: a female donor with Graves disease.

The chain combines TRBV19 with TRBJ1-2, with D possibly being TRBD1 (5 bases). CDR1 and CDR2 (germline): LNHDA, SQIVND (reference sequence). Trimming took off 0 bases at V and 3 bases at J, with 17 bases between the two ends. The CDR3 is 17 amino acids. The CDR3, as DNA: TGTGCCAGTAGTATAGATGGGGGAACGGGACGCTACTATGGCTACACCTTC. Amino acids: CASSIDGGTGRYYGYTF.

The sample holds a few counts of this clonotype. This chain joins TRBV25-1 and TRBJ2-5, with 12 bases matching TRBD1. CDR3 size: 17 residues. Germline V gives CDR1 MGHDK, CDR2 SYGVNS. The V gene end was trimmed by 1 base and the J gene end by 7 bases; junction bases not matched to a gene: 10. The CDR3: CASSESGTGGLGGTQYF. The CDR3 DNA follows: TGTGCCAGCAGTGAATCCGGGACAGGGGGCCTAGGGGGGACCCAGTACTTC. Full variable domain (missing parts from reference TRBV25-1 and TRBJ2-5): EADIYQTPRYLVIGTGKKITLECSQTMGHDKMYWYQQDPGMELHLIHYSYGVNSTEKGDLSSESTVSRIRTEHFPLTLESARPSHTSQYLCASSESGTGGLGGTQYFGPGTRLLVL.

Turning to this clonotype: A much larger clone differs from this one at a single base, so this may be a read error. V usage is TRBV6-1 and J usage is TRBJ2-1, with TRBD1 matching over 7 bases. The CDR3 totals 16 residues. CDR1 is MNHNS, CDR2 SASEGT, per germline. CDR3 protein: CASRIQQGTPYNEQSF. The DNA of the CDR3 is TGTGCCAGCAGGATCCAACAGGGGACACCTTACAATGAGCAGTCCTTC.

This clonotype came up many times. The rearrangement links TRBV7-9 to TRBJ1-1; D not certain. The ends were cut back, 4 bases at V and 7 bases at J, with 13 bases in the middle. CDR3 size: 13 residues. Germline V gene data show CDR1 as SEHNR and CDR2 as FQNEAQ (reference sequence). CDR3 coding DNA: TGTGCCAGCAGCTCGGGAAATATGATTGAAGCTTTCTTT. Protein: CASSSGNMIEAFF.

This clonotype was picked up many times. The chain couples TRBV11-2 to TRBJ2-7, with D unclear. Trimming shortened V by 5 bases and J by 2 bases, and 16 bases separated the two germline ends. From germline, CDR1 is SGHAT and CDR2 FQNNGV. This CDR3 is built from 15 residues. The CDR3 DNA reads as TGTGCCAGCAGCCAATCGGCGATGGCTACCTACGAGCAGTACTTC. Its translation is CASSQSAMATYEQYF.

This clonotype was detected many times. The chain is built from TRBV5-1 and TRBJ2-2; D call uncertain. CDR1 is SGHRS, CDR2 YFSETQ, per germline. The length of the CDR3 is 16 residues. V lost 1 base to trimming and J lost 6 bases, with 16 bases between them. CDR3 protein: CASSLIGGENAGELFF. CDR3 in DNA: TGCGCCAGCAGCTTGATAGGCGGAGAGAATGCCGGGGAGCTGTTTTTT.

There are a few counts of this clonotype. This rearrangement joins TRBV20-1 to TRBJ1-1, with 7 positions matching TRBD1. Per germline, CDR1 DFQATT and CDR2 SNEGSKA (reference sequence). The trim removed 5 bases at V and 13 bases at J, leaving 16 bases unmatched. The CDR3 consists of 13 residues. The CDR3 DNA is TGCAGTGCTGGGACAGTTCAAGTTCGGGAATGTTTCTTT. Translation: CSAGTVQVRECFF.

A few counts support this clonotype. The genes are TRBV7-9 and TRBJ2-1; D call uncertain. The CDR3 covers 13 residues. Looked up from germline, CDR1 is SEHNR and CDR2 is FQNEAQ (reference sequence). V was clipped by 1 base and J by 9 bases, with 10 bases between them. The CDR3 region has the DNA TGTGCCAGCAGCTTAGTGTTCCGCCTTGAGCAGTTCTTC. Protein: CASSLVFRLEQFF.

This clonotype was recorded at least ten times. The chain combines TRBV5-1 with TRBJ1-1; D is perhaps TRBD1 (6 bases). The CDR3 runs to 17 residues. Trimming left V 5 bases short and J 1 base short, with 21 bases between. In germline, CDR1 is SGHRS, CDR2 YFSETQ. CDR3 in amino acids: CASSPVGGAIRNTEAFF. For the CDR3, the DNA is TGCGCCAGCAGTCCAGTCGGGGGGGCCATTAGGAACACTGAAGCTTTCTTT.

This clonotype was found a few times. The rearrangement links TRBV28 to TRBJ2-7; no clear D. The CDR3 extends over 14 amino acids. Trimming removed 5 bases from V and 7 bases from J, with 18 bases in between. Germline V gives CDR1 MDHEN, CDR2 SYDVKM. CDR3 sequence: CASSIGLHSTEQYF. The CDR3 DNA reads as TGTGCCAGCAGTATAGGGCTCCATTCAACGGAGCAGTACTTC.

The chain couples TRBV7-2 to TRBJ2-3; 15 nucleotides agree with TRBD2. The CDR3 extends over 18 amino acids. Germline V gives CDR1 SGHTA, CDR2 FQGNSA. J was trimmed by 5 bases and V by 4 bases; bases with no gene match: 10. CDR3 region: CASSSGLAGGPGGDTQYF. The CDR3 nucleotides read TGTGCCAGCAGCTCCGGACTAGCGGGAGGGCCAGGGGGAGATACGCAGTATTTT.

This clonotype was recorded many times. The rearrangement links TRBV4-2 to TRBJ1-2; D is unresolved. The CDR3 has 14 amino acids. Between the trimmed V and J ends, which lost 0 bases and 3 bases, there was a span of 8 bases. Germline CDR1 and CDR2: LGHNA and YNFKEQ. The CDR3 spells CASSQDAGDYGYTF. As DNA, the CDR3 is TGTGCCAGCAGCCAAGATGCAGGAGACTATGGCTACACCTTC.

Ten or more counts support this clonotype. The chain joins TRBV10-2 to TRBJ2-7, with TRBD1 matching 7 bases. The length of the CDR3 is 13 residues. Germline values: CDR1 WSHSY, CDR2 SAAADI. The V and J ends lost 5 bases and 0 bases, in that order; junction bases with no gene match: 1. CDR3 nucleotides: TGCGCCAGCAGTCGACAGGGCTCCTACGAGCAGTACTTC. Protein sequence: CASSRQGSYEQYF.

The chain carries TRBV18 and TRBJ1-2; a possible D gene is TRBD1 (5 bases). The CDR3 is made up of 15 amino acids. Trimming took 2 bases from V and 8 from J, leaving 18 bases between them. Germline values: CDR1 KGHSH, CDR2 LQKENI. CDR3 sequence: CASSPVEGNPGGYTF. Here the CDR3 DNA reads TGTGCCAGCTCACCAGTTGAGGGGAATCCGGGCGGCTACACCTTC. The whole variable domain, remainder taken from reference TRBV18 and TRBJ1-2, is NAGVMQNPRHLVRRRGQEARLRCSPMKGHSHVYWYRQLPEEGLKFMVYLQKENIIDESGMPKERFSAEFPKEGPSILRIQQVVRGDSAAYFCASSPVEGNPGGYTFGSGTRLTVV.

This clonotype was detected ten times or more. The chain joins TRBV5-6 to TRBJ2-1; 8 positions match TRBD2. The CDR3 totals 17 residues. The J segment lost 8 bases and the V segment lost 0 bases, leaving 13 bases of the junction unmatched. From germline, CDR1 is SGHDT and CDR2 YYEEEE. CDR3 nucleotide sequence: TGTGCCAGCAGCTTGGCTAGCGGGTCCCCATTGGTGGATGAGCAGTTCTTC. It yields the protein CASSLASGSPLVDEQFF.